The clone carrying this TCR beta chain has a single count. This CDR3 is also generated by other DNA sequences in the sample. The data derive from a study of shared clonotypes between healthy human individuals. Produced via immunoSEQ multiplex PCR; TCRdb's table is partial and in-frame only. The sample includes more than 1,200,000 clones, approximately 98.5% seen only once; the top ten take roughly 0.36%. The sequence was obtained from a man in his thirties or forties in good health. Sequencing input: naive CD4+ T cells sorted from blood. The subset denotes: CD45RA+ positively selected.

The CDR3 DNA reads as TGTGCCAGCAGTTTACTCGGGCTTTATGGCTACACCTTC. Translation gives CASSLLGLYGYTF. The chain recombines TRBV28 with TRBJ1-2; D is uncertain. The CDR3 loop spans 13 amino acids. CDR1 MDHEN and CDR2 SYDVKM come from the germline V gene. V shed 2 bases and J shed 5 bases, with 9 bases lying between them.